The T cell receptor beta chain described here comes from a study of cytomegalovirus exposure and HLA in healthy donors. 60 Vbeta and 13 Jbeta primers were used in PCR. Sequencing used immunoSEQ multiplex PCR; TCRdb keeps in-frame clones, though not all of them. The sample shows some 96,000 clones, about 80% of them seen only once. This CDR3 contains 14 residues. Germline V lookup: CDR1 MDHEN, CDR2 SYDVKM. The V gene lost 0 bases and the J gene lost 5 bases, with 8 bases spanning the gap. V usage is TRBV28 and J usage is TRBJ1-5; D uncertain. Source material: PBMCs. The source of this sequence is a middle-aged man in good health and CMV-seronegative. The CDR3 sequence: CASSLWGEDQPQHF. The CDR3 DNA is TGTGCCAGCAGTTTATGGGGCGAAGATCAGCCCCAGCATTTT.